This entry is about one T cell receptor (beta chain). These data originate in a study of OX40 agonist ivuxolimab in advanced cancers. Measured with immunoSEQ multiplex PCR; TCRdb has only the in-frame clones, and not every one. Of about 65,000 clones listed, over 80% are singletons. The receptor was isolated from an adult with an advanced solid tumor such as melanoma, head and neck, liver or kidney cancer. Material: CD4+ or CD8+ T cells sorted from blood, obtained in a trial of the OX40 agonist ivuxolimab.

The CDR3 coding sequence is TGTGCCAGCAGCCCGCGATGGGGACTTGATACCTACAATGAGCAGTTCTTC. Protein: CASSPRWGLDTYNEQFF. This chain connects TRBV7-9 to TRBJ2-1; tentatively, D is TRBD2 (6 bases). V dropped 5 bases and J dropped 2 bases, with 19 bases sitting between them. The CDR3 runs 17 residues. Germline V gene data show CDR1 as SEHNR and CDR2 as FQNEAQ (reference sequence).